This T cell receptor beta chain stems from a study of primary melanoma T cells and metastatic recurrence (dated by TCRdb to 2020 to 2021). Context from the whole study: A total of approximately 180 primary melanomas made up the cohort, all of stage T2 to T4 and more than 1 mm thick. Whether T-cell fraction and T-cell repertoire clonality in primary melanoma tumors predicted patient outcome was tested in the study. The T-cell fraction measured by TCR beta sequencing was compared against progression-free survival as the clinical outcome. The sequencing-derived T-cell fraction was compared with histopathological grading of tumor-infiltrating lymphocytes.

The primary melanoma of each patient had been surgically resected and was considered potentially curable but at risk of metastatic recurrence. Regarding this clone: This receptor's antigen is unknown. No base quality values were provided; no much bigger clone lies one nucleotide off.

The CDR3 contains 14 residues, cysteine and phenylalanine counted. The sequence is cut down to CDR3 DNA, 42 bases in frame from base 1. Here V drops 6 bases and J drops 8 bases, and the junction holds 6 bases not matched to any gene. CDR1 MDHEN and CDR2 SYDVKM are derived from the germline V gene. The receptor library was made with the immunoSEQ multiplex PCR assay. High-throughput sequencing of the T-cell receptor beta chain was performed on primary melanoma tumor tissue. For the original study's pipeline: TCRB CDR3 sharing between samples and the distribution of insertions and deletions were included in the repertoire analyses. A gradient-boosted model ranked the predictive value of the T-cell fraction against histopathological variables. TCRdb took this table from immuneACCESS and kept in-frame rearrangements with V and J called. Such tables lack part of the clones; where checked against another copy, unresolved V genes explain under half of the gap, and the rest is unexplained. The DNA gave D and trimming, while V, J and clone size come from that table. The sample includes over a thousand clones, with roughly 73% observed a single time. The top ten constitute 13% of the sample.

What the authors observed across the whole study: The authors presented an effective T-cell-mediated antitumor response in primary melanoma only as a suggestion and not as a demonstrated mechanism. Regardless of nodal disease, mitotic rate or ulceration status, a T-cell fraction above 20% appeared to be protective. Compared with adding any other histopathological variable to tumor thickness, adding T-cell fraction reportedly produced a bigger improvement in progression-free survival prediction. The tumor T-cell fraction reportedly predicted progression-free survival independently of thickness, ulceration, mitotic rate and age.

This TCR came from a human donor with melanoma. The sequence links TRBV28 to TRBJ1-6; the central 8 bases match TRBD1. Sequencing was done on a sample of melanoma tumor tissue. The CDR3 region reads CASRPGGEYSPLHF. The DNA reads TGTGCCAGCAGACCAGGGGGCGAATATTCACCCCTCCACTTT. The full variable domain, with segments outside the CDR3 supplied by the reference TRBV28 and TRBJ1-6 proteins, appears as DVKVTQSSRYLVKRTGEKVFLECVQDMDHENMFWYRQDPGLGLRLIYFSYDVKMKEKGDIPEGYSVSREKKERFSLILESASTNQTSMYLCASRPGGEYSPLHFGNGTRLTVT.